A selection of T cell receptor beta chains follows, all from one sample in a study of spatial heterogeneity in lung cancer. Via MiXCR, TCRdb re-called the 5' RACE reads, giving one row per CDR3 protein. The table includes tens of thousands of distinct CDR3 sequences, roughly 8% detected once. The sample was PBMCs, taken at surgery. These TCRs come from a female donor with early-stage non-small cell lung cancer. Each CDR3 is given without its conserved first and last residue. Each record gives: clone size, V gene, CDR3 protein. Clone size is stated in some rows and not others, as once, few, many or a class when expanded.

size: many
V: TRBV12-3/TRBV12-4
CDR3: ASSRTVFEGYT

size: many
V: TRBV11-3
CDR3: ASCSLYRNTEAF

size: few
V: TRBV20-1
CDR3: SAREAAGANVLT

size: many
V: TRBV27
CDR3: ASSSTRARPEAF

size: many
V: TRBV7-9
CDR3: ASSPKTRTGATGELF

size: NA
V: TRBV7-9
CDR3: ASSALGEAF

size: many
V: TRBV7-2
CDR3: ASSRFYNEQF

size: NA
V: TRBV20-1
CDR3: SARDRSRANWYNEQF

size: many
V: TRBV6-1
CDR3: ASSESILARSEQF

size: many
V: TRBV6-6
CDR3: AVLLRKGTASYEQY

size: many
V: TRBV5-1
CDR3: ASSLFVGQNSYEQY

size: many
V: TRBV19
CDR3: ASSVGSGWDIQY

size: many
V: TRBV30
CDR3: AWSVRERDTQY

size: few
V: TRBV4-1
CDR3: ASSQGTGRGVNEQF

size: many
V: TRBV6-1
CDR3: ASSVTLASTTYEQY

size: many
V: TRBV12-3/TRBV12-4
CDR3: ASSLGAYRGSPLH

size: NA
V: TRBV20-1
CDR3: SARDRRWGNYGYT

size: NA
V: TRBV7-2
CDR3: ASQGRSTDTQY

size: few
V: TRBV4-3
CDR3: ASSQDRDRVNTEAF

size: many
V: TRBV5-1
CDR3: ASSLLARTYEQY

size: few
V: TRBV3-1
CDR3: ASSPGTVRNQPQH

size: many
V: TRBV15
CDR3: ATSTPGLAGGTDTQY

size: few
V: TRBV27
CDR3: ASSPRTGGNQPQH

size: many
V: TRBV7-3
CDR3: ASSSPGQGETQY

size: many
V: TRBV20-1
CDR3: SASPGRDTEAF

size: many
V: TRBV20-1
CDR3: SARVGGSGNTIY

size: few
V: TRBV20-1
CDR3: SARGPGQGWNQPQH

size: NA
V: TRBV30
CDR3: AWRSSYEQY

size: many
V: TRBV6-2/TRBV6-3
CDR3: ASRDRGETQY

size: few
V: TRBV28
CDR3: ASRPYRTLNTEAF